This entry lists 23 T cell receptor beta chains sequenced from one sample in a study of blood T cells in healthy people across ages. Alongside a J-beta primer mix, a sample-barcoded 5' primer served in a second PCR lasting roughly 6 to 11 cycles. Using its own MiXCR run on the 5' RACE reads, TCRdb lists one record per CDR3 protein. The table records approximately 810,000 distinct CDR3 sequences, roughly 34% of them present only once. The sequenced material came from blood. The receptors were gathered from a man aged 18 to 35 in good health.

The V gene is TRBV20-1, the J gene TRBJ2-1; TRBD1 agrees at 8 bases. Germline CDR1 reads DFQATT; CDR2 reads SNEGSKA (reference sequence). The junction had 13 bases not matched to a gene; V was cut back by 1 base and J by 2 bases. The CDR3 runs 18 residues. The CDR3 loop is CSARGGQGWLGPYNEQFF. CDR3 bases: TGCAGTGCTAGAGGTGGACAGGGATGGTTGGGTCCCTACAATGAGCAGTTCTTC.

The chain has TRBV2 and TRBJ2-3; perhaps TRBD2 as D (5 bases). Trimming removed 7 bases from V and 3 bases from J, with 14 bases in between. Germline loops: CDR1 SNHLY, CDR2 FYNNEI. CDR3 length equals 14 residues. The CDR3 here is CASKRQDGTDTQYF. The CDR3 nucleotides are TGTGCCAGCAAGCGGCAGGACGGAACAGATACGCAGTATTTT.

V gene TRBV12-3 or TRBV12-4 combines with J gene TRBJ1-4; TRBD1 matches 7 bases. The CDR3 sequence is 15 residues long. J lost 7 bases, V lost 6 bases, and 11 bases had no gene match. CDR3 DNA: TGTGCCAGCAGCCAGCACGACAGGGTCGGTGAAAAACTGTTTTTT. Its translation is CASSQHDRVGEKLFF.

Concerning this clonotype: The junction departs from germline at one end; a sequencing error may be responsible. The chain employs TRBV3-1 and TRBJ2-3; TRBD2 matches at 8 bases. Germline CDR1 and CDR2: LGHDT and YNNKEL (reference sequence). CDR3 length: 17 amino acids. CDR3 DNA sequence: TGTGCCAGCAGCCAAGAAGTGGGGACTAGACGCACAGGTACGCAGTATTTT. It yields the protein CASSQEVGTRRTGTQYF.

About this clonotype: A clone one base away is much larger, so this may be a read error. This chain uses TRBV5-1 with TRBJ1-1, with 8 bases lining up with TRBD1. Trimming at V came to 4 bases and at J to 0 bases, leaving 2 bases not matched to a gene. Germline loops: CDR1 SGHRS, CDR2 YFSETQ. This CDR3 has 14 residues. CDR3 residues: CASSATGVNTEAFF. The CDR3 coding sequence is TGCGCCAGCAGCGCGACAGGGGTGAACACTGAAGCTTTCTTT.

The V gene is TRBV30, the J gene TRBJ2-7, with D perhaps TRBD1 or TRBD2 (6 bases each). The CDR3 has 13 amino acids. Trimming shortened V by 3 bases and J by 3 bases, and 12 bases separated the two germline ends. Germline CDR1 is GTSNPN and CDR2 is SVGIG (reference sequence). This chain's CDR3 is CAWSGGENYEQYF. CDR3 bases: TGTGCCTGGAGCGGGGGCGAGAACTACGAGCAGTACTTC.

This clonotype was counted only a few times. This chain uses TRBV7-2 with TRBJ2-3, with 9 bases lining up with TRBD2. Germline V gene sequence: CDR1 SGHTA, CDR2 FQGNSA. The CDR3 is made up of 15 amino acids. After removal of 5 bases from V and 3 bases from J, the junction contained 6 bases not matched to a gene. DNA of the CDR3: TGTGCCAGCAGCGTTATAGCGGGGGATACAGATACGCAGTATTTT. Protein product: CASSVIAGDTDTQYF.

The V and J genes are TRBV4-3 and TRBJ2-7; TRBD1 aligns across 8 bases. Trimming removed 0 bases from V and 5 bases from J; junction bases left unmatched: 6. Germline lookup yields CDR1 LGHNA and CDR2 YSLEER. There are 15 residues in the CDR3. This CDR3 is CASSQDRQGADEQYF. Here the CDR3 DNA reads TGCGCCAGCAGCCAAGATCGGCAGGGGGCTGACGAGCAGTACTTC.

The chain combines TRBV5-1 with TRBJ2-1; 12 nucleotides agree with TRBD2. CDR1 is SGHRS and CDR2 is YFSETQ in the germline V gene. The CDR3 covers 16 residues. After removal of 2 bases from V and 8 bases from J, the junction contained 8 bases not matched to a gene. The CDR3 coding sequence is TGCGCCAGCAGCTTAGAAGGACTAGCGGGATATCATGAGCAGTTCTTC. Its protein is CASSLEGLAGYHEQFF.

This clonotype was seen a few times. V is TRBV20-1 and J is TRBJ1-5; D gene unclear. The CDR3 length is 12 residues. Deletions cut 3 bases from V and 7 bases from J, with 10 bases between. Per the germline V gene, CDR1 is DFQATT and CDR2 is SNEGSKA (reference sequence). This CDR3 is CSASDMGQPQHF. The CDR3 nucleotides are TGCAGTGCTAGCGACATGGGGCAGCCCCAGCATTTT.

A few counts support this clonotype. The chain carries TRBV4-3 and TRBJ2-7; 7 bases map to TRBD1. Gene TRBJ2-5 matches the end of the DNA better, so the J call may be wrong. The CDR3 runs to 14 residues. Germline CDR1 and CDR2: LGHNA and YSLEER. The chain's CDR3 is CASSHATGSKTQYF. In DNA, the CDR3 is TGCGCCAGCAGCCACGCGACAGGGTCCAAGACCCAGTACTTC.

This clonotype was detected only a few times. DNA for the CDR3: TGTGCCACCAGTGATTTCGCTAGCACAGATACGCAGTATTTT. Amino acids: CATSDFASTDTQYF. V gene TRBV24-1 combines with J gene TRBJ2-3; no definite D call. V lost 1 base to trimming and J lost 0 bases, with 4 bases between them. The germline V gene encodes CDR1 KGHDR and CDR2 SFDVKD. The CDR3 is 14 amino acids.

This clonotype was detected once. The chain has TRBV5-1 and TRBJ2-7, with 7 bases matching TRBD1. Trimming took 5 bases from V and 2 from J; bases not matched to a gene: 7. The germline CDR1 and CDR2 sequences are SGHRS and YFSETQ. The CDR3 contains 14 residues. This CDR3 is CASRPQGSTYEQYF. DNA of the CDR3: TGCGCCAGCAGGCCACAGGGGTCAACCTACGAGCAGTACTTC. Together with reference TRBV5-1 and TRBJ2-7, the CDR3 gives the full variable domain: KAGVTQTPRYLIKTRGQQVTLSCSPISGHRSVSWYQQTPGQGLQFLFEYFSETQRNKGNFPGRFSGRQFSNSRSEMNVSTLELGDSALYLCASRPQGSTYEQYFGPGTRLTVT.

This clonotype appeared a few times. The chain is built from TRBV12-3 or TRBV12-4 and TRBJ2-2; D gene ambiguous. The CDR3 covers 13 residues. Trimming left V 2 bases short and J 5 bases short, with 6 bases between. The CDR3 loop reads CASSLIGTGELFF. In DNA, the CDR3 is TGTGCCAGCAGTTTAATCGGGACCGGGGAGCTGTTTTTT.

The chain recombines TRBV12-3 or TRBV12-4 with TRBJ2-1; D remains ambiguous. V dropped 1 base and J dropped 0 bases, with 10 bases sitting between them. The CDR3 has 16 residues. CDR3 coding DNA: TGTGCCAGCAGTTTAGGTCGGTCCGACTCCTACAATGAGCAGTTCTTC. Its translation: CASSLGRSDSYNEQFF.

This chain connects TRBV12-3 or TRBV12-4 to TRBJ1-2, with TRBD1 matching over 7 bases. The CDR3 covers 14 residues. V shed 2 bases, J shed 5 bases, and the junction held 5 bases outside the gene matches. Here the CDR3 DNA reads TGTGCCAGCAGTTTACGAGGACAGGTATATGGCTACACCTTC. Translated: CASSLRGQVYGYTF.

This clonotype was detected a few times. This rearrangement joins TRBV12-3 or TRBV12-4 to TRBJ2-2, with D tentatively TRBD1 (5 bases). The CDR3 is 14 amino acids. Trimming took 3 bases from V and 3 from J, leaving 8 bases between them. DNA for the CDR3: TGTGCCAGCAGTTTGTTGGGGCACACCGGGGAGCTGTTTTTT. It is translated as CASSLLGHTGELFF.

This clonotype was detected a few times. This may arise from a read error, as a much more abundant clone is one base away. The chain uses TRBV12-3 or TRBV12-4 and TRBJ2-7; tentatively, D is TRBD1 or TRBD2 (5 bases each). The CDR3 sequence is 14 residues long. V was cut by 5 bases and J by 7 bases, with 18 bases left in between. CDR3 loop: CASSPGDALSEQYF. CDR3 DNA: TGTGCCAGCAGTCCCGGGGACGCCCTCAGTGAGCAGTACTTC.

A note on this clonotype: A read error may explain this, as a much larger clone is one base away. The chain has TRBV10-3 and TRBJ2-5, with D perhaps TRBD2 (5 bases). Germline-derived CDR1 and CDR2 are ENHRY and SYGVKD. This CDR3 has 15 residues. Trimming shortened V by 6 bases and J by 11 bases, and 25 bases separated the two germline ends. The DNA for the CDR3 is TGTGCCATCAGGGATATTACCGGGAAAAACTACAAGCAGTACTTC. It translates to CAIRDITGKNYKQYF.

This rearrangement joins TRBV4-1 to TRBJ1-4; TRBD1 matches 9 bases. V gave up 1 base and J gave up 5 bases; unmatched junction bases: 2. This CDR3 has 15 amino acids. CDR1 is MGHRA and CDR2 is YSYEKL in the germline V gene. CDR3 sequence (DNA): TGCGCCAGCAGCCAAGGGGGGACAGGGAATGAAAAACTGTTTTTT. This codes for CASSQGGTGNEKLFF.

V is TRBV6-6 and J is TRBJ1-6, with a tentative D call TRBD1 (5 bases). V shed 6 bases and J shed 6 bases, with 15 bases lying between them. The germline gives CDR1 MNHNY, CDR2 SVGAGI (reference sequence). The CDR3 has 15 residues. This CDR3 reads CASSPGHGPNSPLHF. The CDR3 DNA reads TGTGCCAGCAGCCCCGGACACGGACCTAATTCACCCCTCCACTTT.

CDR3 sequence (DNA): TGCGCCAGCAGCCAAGAGGCTAGCCTGGAGACCCAGTACTTC. Protein product: CASSQEASLETQYF. V is TRBV4-3 and J is TRBJ2-7, with D possibly TRBD2 on 5 matching bases. The J call is in doubt because the DNA end fits TRBJ2-5 better. Looked up from germline, CDR1 is LGHNA and CDR2 is YSLEER. CDR3 size: 14 residues.

CDR3 in amino acids: CSVDGTGKYNEQFF. CDR3 bases: TGCAGCGTTGATGGGACAGGGAAATACAATGAGCAGTTCTTC. This rearrangement joins TRBV29-1 to TRBJ2-1; the match to TRBD1 covers 9 bases. The CDR3 consists of 14 residues. Germline assignment: CDR1 SQVTM and CDR2 ANQGSEA. J gave up 4 bases and V 3 bases, and 4 bases lay outside the gene matches.